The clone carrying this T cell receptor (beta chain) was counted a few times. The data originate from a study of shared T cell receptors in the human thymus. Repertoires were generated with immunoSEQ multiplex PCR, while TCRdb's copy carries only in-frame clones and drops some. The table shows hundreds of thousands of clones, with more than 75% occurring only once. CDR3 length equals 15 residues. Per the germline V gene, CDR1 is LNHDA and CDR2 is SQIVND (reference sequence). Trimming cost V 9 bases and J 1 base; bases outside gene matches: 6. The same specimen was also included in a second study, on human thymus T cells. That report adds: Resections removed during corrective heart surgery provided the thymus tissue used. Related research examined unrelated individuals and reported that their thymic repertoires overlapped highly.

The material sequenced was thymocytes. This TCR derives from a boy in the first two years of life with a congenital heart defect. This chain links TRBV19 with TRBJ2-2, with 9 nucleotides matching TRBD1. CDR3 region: CASTRDRVNTGELFF. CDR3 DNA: TGTGCCAGCACCCGGGACAGGGTGAACACCGGGGAGCTGTTTTTT.